These T cell receptor beta chains were read from a single sample in a study of shared clonotypes between healthy human individuals. Using immunoSEQ multiplex PCR, the repertoire was profiled, and TCRdb retains in-frame clones only, with some absent. The sample contains approximately 100,000 clones, about 70% of which appear only once. The sequenced sample consisted of memory CD8+ T cells sorted from blood. The source is a woman aged 25-40 years in good health. CDR3s include the opening cysteine and the closing phenylalanine or tryptophan. Fields, in order: clone size, D gene, V gene, J gene, CDR3 protein, CDR3 DNA. The D gene is left open where the match is weak. A row's size may be missing; if present it is once, few, many or a size class.

clone_size: -; d_call: -; v_call: TRBV10-2; j_call: TRBJ2-7; cdr3_aa: CASSGVDASYEQYF; cdr3_nt: TGCGCCAGCAGTGGCGTAGATGCCTCCTACGAGCAGTACTTC
clone_size: -; d_call: -; v_call: TRBV9; j_call: TRBJ2-5; cdr3_aa: CASSVAGTEETQYF; cdr3_nt: TGTGCCAGCAGCGTTGCGGGGACTGAAGAGACCCAGTACTTC
clone_size: many; d_call: TRBD2; v_call: TRBV6-5; j_call: TRBJ2-1; cdr3_aa: CASSTVAGAFDEQFF; cdr3_nt: TGTGCCAGCAGTACCGTAGCGGGAGCTTTTGATGAGCAGTTCTTC
clone_size: -; d_call: -; v_call: TRBV19; j_call: TRBJ1-1; cdr3_aa: CASSLLQGPGAEAFF; cdr3_nt: TGTGCCAGTAGCCTACTACAGGGCCCGGGAGCTGAAGCTTTCTTT
clone_size: -; d_call: -; v_call: TRBV9; j_call: TRBJ2-1; cdr3_aa: CASSVAGASYNEQFF; cdr3_nt: TGTGCCAGCAGCGTAGCGGGAGCCTCCTACAATGAGCAGTTCTTC
clone_size: few; d_call: -; v_call: TRBV27; j_call: TRBJ2-1; cdr3_aa: CASSPSVAGTYNEQFF; cdr3_nt: TGTGCCAGCAGTCCCTCCGTGGCAGGGACCTACAATGAGCAGTTCTTC
clone_size: -; d_call: -; v_call: TRBV7-8; j_call: TRBJ2-7; cdr3_aa: CASSHPPTGTHFGGEQYF; cdr3_nt: TGTGCCAGCAGCCACCCTCCGACCGGGACACACTTCGGGGGCGAGCAGTACTTC
clone_size: -; d_call: -; v_call: TRBV20-1; j_call: TRBJ2-1; cdr3_aa: CSEGREQFF; cdr3_nt: TGCAGTGAAGGACGTGAGCAGTTCTTC
clone_size: few; d_call: -; v_call: TRBV6-5; j_call: TRBJ1-5; cdr3_aa: CASSYSKGGGQPQHF; cdr3_nt: TGTGCCAGCAGTTACTCGAAGGGAGGCGGACAGCCCCAGCATTTT
clone_size: -; d_call: TRBD1; v_call: TRBV27; j_call: TRBJ1-1; cdr3_aa: CASSFDRGLFTEAFF; cdr3_nt: TGTGCCAGCAGTTTCGACAGGGGGCTATTCACTGAAGCTTTCTTT
clone_size: -; d_call: TRBD1; v_call: TRBV28; j_call: TRBJ1-5; cdr3_aa: CATCTGVISSSNQPQHF; cdr3_nt: TGTGCCACATGTACAGGGGTAATTAGTTCCAGCAATCAGCCCCAGCATTTT
clone_size: -; d_call: TRBD1; v_call: TRBV19; j_call: TRBJ1-5; cdr3_aa: CATWDRERHNQPQHF; cdr3_nt: TGTGCCACATGGGACAGGGAAAGGCACAATCAGCCCCAGCATTTT
clone_size: once; d_call: -; v_call: TRBV23-1; j_call: TRBJ2-7; cdr3_aa: CASSPSPTDCEQYF; cdr3_nt: TGCGCCAGCAGTCCATCCCCTACAGACTGCGAGCAGTACTTC
clone_size: -; d_call: TRBD2; v_call: TRBV10-3; j_call: TRBJ2-1; cdr3_aa: CAISEYLLGAGDYNEQFF; cdr3_nt: TGTGCCATCAGTGAGTACCTATTGGGAGCGGGGGACTACAATGAGCAGTTCTTC
clone_size: -; d_call: TRBD1; v_call: TRBV4-2; j_call: TRBJ2-1; cdr3_aa: CASSQDPGTGINEQFF; cdr3_nt: TGTGCCAGCAGCCAAGATCCGGGGACAGGGATCAATGAGCAGTTCTTC
clone_size: once; d_call: TRBD2; v_call: TRBV29-1; j_call: TRBJ2-7; cdr3_aa: CSVELTSGSSSYEQYF; cdr3_nt: TGCAGCGTTGAACTCACTAGCGGGAGTAGTTCCTACGAGCAGTACTTC
clone_size: -; d_call: -; v_call: TRBV7-9; j_call: TRBJ2-3; cdr3_aa: CASSIGTLSF; cdr3_nt: TGTGCCAGCAGCATAGGGACACTTTCTTTT
clone_size: -; d_call: -; v_call: TRBV5-3; j_call: TRBJ2-7; cdr3_aa: CARSLRCYEQYF; cdr3_nt: TGTGCCAGAAGCTTGCGGTGCTACGAGCAGTACTTC
clone_size: -; d_call: TRBD2; v_call: TRBV4-2; j_call: TRBJ2-7; cdr3_aa: CASSQDTPFGGSSYEQYF; cdr3_nt: TGTGCCAGCAGCCAAGATACCCCCTTCGGCGGGAGCTCCTACGAGCAGTACTTC
clone_size: -; d_call: -; v_call: TRBV7-3; j_call: TRBJ2-6; cdr3_aa: CASSQGRPYSGANVLTF; cdr3_nt: TGTGCCAGCAGCCAGGGACGGCCTTACTCTGGGGCCAACGTCCTGACTTTC
clone_size: -; d_call: TRBD2; v_call: TRBV7-9; j_call: TRBJ2-7; cdr3_aa: CASSFGRDRRYEQYF; cdr3_nt: TGTGCCAGCAGCTTCGGGAGGGATAGGCGCTACGAGCAGTACTTC
clone_size: few; d_call: -; v_call: TRBV10-1; j_call: TRBJ2-5; cdr3_aa: CASSDIGYSKETQYF; cdr3_nt: TGCGCCAGCAGTGATATCGGCTACTCAAAAGAGACCCAGTACTTC
clone_size: few; d_call: -; v_call: TRBV6-4; j_call: TRBJ1-1; cdr3_aa: CASSETGITEAFF; cdr3_nt: TGTGCCAGCAGTGAAACAGGGATCACTGAAGCTTTCTTT
clone_size: -; d_call: TRBD1; v_call: TRBV25-1; j_call: TRBJ1-1; cdr3_aa: CASSEPGQGSPEAFF; cdr3_nt: TGTGCCAGCAGTGAACCTGGACAGGGAAGTCCTGAAGCTTTCTTT
clone_size: -; d_call: -; v_call: TRBV14; j_call: TRBJ2-4; cdr3_aa: CASSQTPTTSGHWGPKNIQYF; cdr3_nt: TGTGCCAGCAGCCAAACTCCGACTACCAGCGGGCACTGGGGGCCCAAAAACATTCAGTACTTC
clone_size: -; d_call: TRBD1; v_call: TRBV4-1; j_call: TRBJ2-7; cdr3_aa: CASSQLQGAFHEQYF; cdr3_nt: TGCGCCAGCAGCCAGCTACAGGGGGCTTTCCACGAGCAGTACTTC
clone_size: few; d_call: TRBD2; v_call: TRBV19; j_call: TRBJ2-3; cdr3_aa: CASSHTLAGGHRADTQYF; cdr3_nt: TGTGCCAGTAGTCACACCCTAGCGGGAGGGCATCGGGCGGATACGCAGTATTTT
clone_size: -; d_call: TRBD2; v_call: TRBV5-1; j_call: TRBJ2-1; cdr3_aa: CASSPTGTSGRNEQFF; cdr3_nt: TGCGCCAGCAGCCCAACCGGGACTAGCGGGAGGAATGAGCAGTTCTTC
clone_size: -; d_call: TRBD1; v_call: TRBV6-1; j_call: TRBJ1-1; cdr3_aa: CASSVTGTGSSEAFF; cdr3_nt: TGTGCCAGCAGTGTTACCGGGACAGGGTCTTCTGAAGCTTTCTTT
clone_size: -; d_call: -; v_call: TRBV28; j_call: TRBJ2-2; cdr3_aa: CASSLITRVGELFF; cdr3_nt: TGTGCCAGCAGTTTGATAACCCGGGTGGGGGAGCTGTTTTTT
clone_size: -; d_call: -; v_call: TRBV25-1; j_call: TRBJ2-3; cdr3_aa: CASSGFRTDTQYF; cdr3_nt: TGTGCCAGCAGTGGGTTCCGGACAGATACGCAGTATTTT
clone_size: -; d_call: TRBD2; v_call: TRBV2; j_call: TRBJ2-7; cdr3_aa: CASSGIKGASGKSYEQYF; cdr3_nt: TGTGCCAGCAGTGGAATCAAGGGGGCTAGCGGGAAATCCTACGAGCAGTACTTC
clone_size: -; d_call: -; v_call: TRBV19; j_call: TRBJ2-7; cdr3_aa: CASSIADNYEQYF; cdr3_nt: TGTGCCAGTAGTATAGCGGATAACTACGAGCAGTACTTC
clone_size: many; d_call: TRBD2; v_call: TRBV11-2; j_call: TRBJ2-7; cdr3_aa: CASSLGDWTSGPAYEQYF; cdr3_nt: TGTGCCAGCAGCTTAGGGGACTGGACTAGCGGGCCCGCATACGAGCAGTACTTC
clone_size: few; d_call: -; v_call: TRBV27; j_call: TRBJ2-4; cdr3_aa: CASAQGHIQYF; cdr3_nt: TGTGCCAGTGCACAGGGACACATTCAGTACTTC
clone_size: few; d_call: -; v_call: TRBV5-1; j_call: TRBJ2-7; cdr3_aa: CASSLDRGVGDEQYF; cdr3_nt: TGCGCCAGCAGCTTGGATCGAGGGGTCGGGGACGAGCAGTACTTC
clone_size: few; d_call: TRBD1; v_call: TRBV5-1; j_call: TRBJ2-6; cdr3_aa: CASSPRQGASGANVLTF; cdr3_nt: TGCGCCAGCAGCCCAAGACAGGGGGCTTCTGGGGCCAACGTCCTGACTTTC
clone_size: many; d_call: -; v_call: TRBV6-5; j_call: TRBJ2-2; cdr3_aa: CASSSNTYTGELFF; cdr3_nt: TGTGCCAGCAGTTCGAACACATACACCGGGGAGCTGTTTTTT
clone_size: many; d_call: TRBD1; v_call: TRBV28; j_call: TRBJ2-2; cdr3_aa: CASRRQGPGELFF; cdr3_nt: TGTGCCAGCAGGCGACAGGGTCCCGGGGAGCTGTTTTTT
clone_size: -; d_call: TRBD2; v_call: TRBV2; j_call: TRBJ2-1; cdr3_aa: CASTQGLAGGNNEQFF; cdr3_nt: TGTGCCAGCACTCAAGGGCTAGCGGGAGGTAACAATGAGCAGTTCTTC
clone_size: -; d_call: -; v_call: TRBV20-1; j_call: TRBJ2-1; cdr3_aa: CSARFYNEQFF; cdr3_nt: TGCAGTGCTAGATTTTACAATGAGCAGTTCTTC
clone_size: -; d_call: -; v_call: TRBV30; j_call: TRBJ2-2; cdr3_aa: CAWSNRVNTGELFF; cdr3_nt: TGTGCCTGGAGTAACAGGGTAAACACCGGGGAGCTGTTTTTT
clone_size: -; d_call: -; v_call: TRBV19; j_call: TRBJ2-7; cdr3_aa: CASSPSSHFEQYF; cdr3_nt: TGTGCCAGTAGCCCAAGCTCTCATTTCGAGCAGTACTTC
clone_size: few; d_call: -; v_call: TRBV7-2; j_call: TRBJ2-1; cdr3_aa: CASSLQVGNEQFF; cdr3_nt: TGTGCCAGCAGCCTCCAAGTGGGGAATGAGCAGTTCTTC
clone_size: -; d_call: TRBD2; v_call: TRBV7-6; j_call: TRBJ2-2; cdr3_aa: CASSLGLAGKPNTGELFF; cdr3_nt: TGTGCCAGCAGCTTAGGACTAGCGGGTAAACCGAACACCGGGGAGCTGTTTTTT